This T cell receptor (beta chain) stems from a study of metastatic and nonmetastatic thyroid tumors. Overall study: Blood and tumor or nodule tissue repertoires from malignant and benign thyroid patients were compared.

No treatment had been given to any patient before thyroid surgery. This clone showed up many times. TCRdb re-called clones via MiXCR from the PCR reads. Altogether 25,000 to 30,000 clones are present, around 15% being singletons, with the ten largest covering 4.7%. V was cut by 4 bases and J by 5 bases, with 20 bases left in between. Germline CDR1 reads DFQATT; CDR2 reads SNEGSKA (reference sequence). This CDR3 region has 15 residues. The gene calls are TRBV20-1 and TRBJ1-1, with a weak D call TRBD1 (5 bases). Sequencing input: blood. This TCR came from a female donor with papillary thyroid cancer or a benign thyroid nodule (not recorded which). Some clones in this sample may be carry-over from other donors' samples. The CDR3 DNA follows: TGCAGTGCTAAAGTTTTTGGATCAGGGAGAACTGAAGCTTTCTTT. Its protein product is CSAKVFGSGRTEAFF.